This T cell receptor (beta chain) was obtained from a study of regulatory T cells in long-lasting Graves disease. This clonotype was found many times. Indicated time point: newly diagnosed GD, antithyroid drugs for less than 3 months. Extracted RNA from PBMCs served as the source of the TCR library. An endocrinology department in Xi'an, China, recruited the patients. Per the germline V gene, CDR1 is DFQATT and CDR2 is SNEGSKA (reference sequence). There are 14 residues in the CDR3. V shed 1 base and J 3 bases; nucleotides not matched to a gene: 5. The TCR beta library used iRepertoire HTBI primers with Arm-PCR amplification of CDR3. TCRdb called the multiplex PCR reads again in MiXCR, with one record for every CDR3 protein. The table includes about 540,000 distinct CDR3 sequences, less than 15% detected once. These data also featured in a second study, about T cells in Graves' hyperthyroidism and ophthalmopathy.

The sequencing used peripheral blood mononuclear cells (PBMCs), collected at new diagnosis, from a patient treated with antithyroid drugs. This sequence joins TRBV20-1 and TRBJ2-7, with 8 bases that match TRBD1. This TCR came from a man aged 30 to 39 with Graves disease. DNA of the CDR3: TGCAGTGCTAGAGGGGCAGGGGGCTTCTACGAGCAGTACTTC. Translating it yields CSARGAGGFYEQYF.